This T cell receptor (beta chain) was recovered during a study of T cell responses to AZD1222 COVID-19 vaccine. Overall study findings and caveats: It was only a handful of AZD1222 recipients who were seropositive at baseline.

Sequenced by immunoSEQ multiplex PCR; TCRdb stores in-frame clones only, minus some. Among about 91,000 clones listed, around nine tenths were seen once. Germline assignment: CDR1 SGHRS and CDR2 YFSETQ. V gave up 5 bases and J gave up 4 bases, with 14 bases separating them. The CDR3 totals 14 residues. Details on this clone: Its antigen is unknown.

Second doses at about 4 or about 12 weeks were pooled. The chain joins TRBV5-1 to TRBJ2-3, with a weak D call TRBD1 (5 bases). This clonotype originated in an adult who received the AZD1222 COVID-19 vaccine. Material: peripheral blood, obtained 28 days after the second AZD1222 dose. The CDR3 DNA is TGCGCCAGCAGTTCAAATACAGGCCCAGATACGCAGTATTTT. Translating gives CASSSNTGPDTQYF.